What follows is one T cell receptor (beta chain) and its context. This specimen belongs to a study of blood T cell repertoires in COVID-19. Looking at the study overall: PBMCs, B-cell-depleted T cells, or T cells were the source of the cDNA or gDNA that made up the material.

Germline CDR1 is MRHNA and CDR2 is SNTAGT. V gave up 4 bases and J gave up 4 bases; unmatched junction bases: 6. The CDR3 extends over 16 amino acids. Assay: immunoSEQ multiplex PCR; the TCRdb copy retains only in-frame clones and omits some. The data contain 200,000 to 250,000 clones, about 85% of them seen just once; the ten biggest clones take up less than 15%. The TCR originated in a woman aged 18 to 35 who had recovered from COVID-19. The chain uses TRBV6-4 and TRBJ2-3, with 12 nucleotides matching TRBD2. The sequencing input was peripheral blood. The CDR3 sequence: CASSATSSGRADTQYF. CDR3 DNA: TGTGCCAGCAGTGCCACCTCTAGCGGGAGGGCAGATACGCAGTATTTT.